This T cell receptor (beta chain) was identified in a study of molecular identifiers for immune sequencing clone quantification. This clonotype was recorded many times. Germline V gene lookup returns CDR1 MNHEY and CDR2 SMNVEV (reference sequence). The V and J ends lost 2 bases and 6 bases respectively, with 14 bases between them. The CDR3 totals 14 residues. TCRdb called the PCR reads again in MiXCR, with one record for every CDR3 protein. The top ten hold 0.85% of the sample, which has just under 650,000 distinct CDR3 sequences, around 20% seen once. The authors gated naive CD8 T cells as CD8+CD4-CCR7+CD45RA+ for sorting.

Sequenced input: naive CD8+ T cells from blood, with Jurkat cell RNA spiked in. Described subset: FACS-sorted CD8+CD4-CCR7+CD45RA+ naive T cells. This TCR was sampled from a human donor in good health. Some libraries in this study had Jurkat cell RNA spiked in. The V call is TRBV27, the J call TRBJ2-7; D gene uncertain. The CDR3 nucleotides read TGTGCCAGCAGTTTAAATCCGTCTGGCACCGAGCAGTACTTC. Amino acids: CASSLNPSGTEQYF.